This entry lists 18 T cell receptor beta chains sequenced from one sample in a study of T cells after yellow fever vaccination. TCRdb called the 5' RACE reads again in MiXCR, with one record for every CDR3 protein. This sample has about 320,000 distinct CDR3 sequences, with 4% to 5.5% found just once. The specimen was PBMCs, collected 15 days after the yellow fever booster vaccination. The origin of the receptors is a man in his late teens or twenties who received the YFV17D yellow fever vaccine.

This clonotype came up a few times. CDR3 nucleotide sequence: TGCAGTGCTAGTGGCGGCGAGACCCAGTACTTC. Encoded protein: CSASGGETQYF. The chain carries TRBV20-1 and TRBJ2-5, with no clear D. The germline V gene encodes CDR1 DFQATT and CDR2 SNEGSKA (reference sequence). Trimming took off 3 bases at V and 5 bases at J, with 7 bases between the two ends. This CDR3 is 11 amino acids long.

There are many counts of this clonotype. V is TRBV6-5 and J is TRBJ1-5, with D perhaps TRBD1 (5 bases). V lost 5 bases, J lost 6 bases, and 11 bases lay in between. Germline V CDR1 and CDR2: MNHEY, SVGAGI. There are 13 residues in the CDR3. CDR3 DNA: TGTGCCAGCAGTGGGACCCGGGTTCAGCCCCAGCATTTT. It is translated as CASSGTRVQPQHF.

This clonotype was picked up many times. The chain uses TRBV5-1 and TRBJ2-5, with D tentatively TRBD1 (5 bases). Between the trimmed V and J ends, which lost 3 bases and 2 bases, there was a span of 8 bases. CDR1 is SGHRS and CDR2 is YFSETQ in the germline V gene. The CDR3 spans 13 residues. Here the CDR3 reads CASSYRQQETQYF. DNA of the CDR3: TGCGCCAGCAGCTACCGACAGCAAGAGACCCAGTACTTC.

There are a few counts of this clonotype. CDR3 protein: CASSFKGVPQETQYF. DNA of the CDR3: TGTGCCAGCAGCTTCAAGGGGGTCCCGCAAGAGACCCAGTACTTC. This chain links TRBV7-2 with TRBJ2-5; perhaps TRBD1 as D (6 bases). Germline V CDR1 and CDR2: SGHTA, FQGNSA. CDR3 length: 15 residues. V was trimmed by 3 bases and J by 2 bases, leaving 13 bases between them.

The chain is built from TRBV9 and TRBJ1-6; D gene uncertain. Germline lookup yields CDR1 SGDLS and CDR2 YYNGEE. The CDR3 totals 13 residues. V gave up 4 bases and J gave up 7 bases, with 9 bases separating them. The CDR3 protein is CASSPDGNSPLHF. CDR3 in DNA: TGTGCCAGCAGCCCAGATGGCAATTCACCCCTCCACTTT.

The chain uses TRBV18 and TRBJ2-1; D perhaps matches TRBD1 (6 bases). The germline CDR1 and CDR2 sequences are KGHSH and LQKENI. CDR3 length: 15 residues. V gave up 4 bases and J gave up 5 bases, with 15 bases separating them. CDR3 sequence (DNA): TGTGCCAGCTCACTTAACAGGGCTCAGAACAATGAGCAGTTCTTC. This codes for CASSLNRAQNNEQFF.

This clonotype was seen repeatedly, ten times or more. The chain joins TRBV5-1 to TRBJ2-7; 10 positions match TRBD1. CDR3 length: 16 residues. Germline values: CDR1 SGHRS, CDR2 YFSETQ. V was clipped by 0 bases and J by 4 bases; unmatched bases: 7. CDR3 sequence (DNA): TGCGCCAGCAGCTTGGGCCCGACAGGGGGCCAGTACGAGCAGTACGTC. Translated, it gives CASSLGPTGGQYEQYV.

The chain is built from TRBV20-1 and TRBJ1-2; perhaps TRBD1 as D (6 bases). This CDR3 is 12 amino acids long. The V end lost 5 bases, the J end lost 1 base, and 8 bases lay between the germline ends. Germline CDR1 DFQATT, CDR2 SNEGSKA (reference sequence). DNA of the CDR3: TGCAGTGCTCCGGACAGTAACTATGGCTACACCTTC. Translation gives CSAPDSNYGYTF.

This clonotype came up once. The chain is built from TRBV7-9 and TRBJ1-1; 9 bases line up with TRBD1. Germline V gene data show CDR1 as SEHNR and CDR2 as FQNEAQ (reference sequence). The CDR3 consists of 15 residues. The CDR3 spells CACSFTGGSDTEAFF. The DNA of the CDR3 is TGTGCATGCAGCTTTACAGGGGGCTCGGACACTGAAGCTTTCTTT.

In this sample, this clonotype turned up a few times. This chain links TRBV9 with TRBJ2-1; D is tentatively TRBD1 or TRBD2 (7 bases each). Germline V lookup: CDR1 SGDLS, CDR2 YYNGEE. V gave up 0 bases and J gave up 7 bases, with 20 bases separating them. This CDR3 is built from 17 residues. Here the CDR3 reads CASSVGVGAGGENEQFF. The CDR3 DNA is TGTGCCAGCAGCGTAGGAGTCGGGGCAGGGGGGGAGAATGAGCAGTTCTTC.

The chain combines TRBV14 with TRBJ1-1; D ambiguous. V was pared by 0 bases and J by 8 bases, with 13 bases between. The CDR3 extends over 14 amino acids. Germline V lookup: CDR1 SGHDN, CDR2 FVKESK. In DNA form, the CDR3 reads TGTGCCAGCAGCCAAGATAGCCGTTTGTCCGAAGCTTTCTTT. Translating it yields CASSQDSRLSEAFF.

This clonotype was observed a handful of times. The CDR3 sequence is CASSFPQGTLDTF. Written as DNA, the CDR3 is TGTGCCAGCAGCTTCCCCCAGGGGACCCTTGACACCTTC. The V call is TRBV7-2, the J call TRBJ1-2, with a weak D call TRBD1 (6 bases). Germline CDR1 and CDR2: SGHTA and FQGNSA. The V end lost 3 bases, the J end lost 12 bases, and 17 bases lay between the germline ends. The CDR3 is 13 residues long.

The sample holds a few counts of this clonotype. CDR3 amino acids: CASHGQSSSNTEAFF. CDR3 coding DNA: TGTGCCAGTCACGGACAGAGCTCCTCGAACACTGAAGCTTTCTTT. V usage is TRBV19 and J usage is TRBJ1-1, with D perhaps TRBD1 (6 bases). The V and J ends lost 8 bases and 1 base respectively, with 17 bases between them. The V gene's germline CDR1 is LNHDA and CDR2 SQIVND (reference sequence). The CDR3 spans 15 residues.

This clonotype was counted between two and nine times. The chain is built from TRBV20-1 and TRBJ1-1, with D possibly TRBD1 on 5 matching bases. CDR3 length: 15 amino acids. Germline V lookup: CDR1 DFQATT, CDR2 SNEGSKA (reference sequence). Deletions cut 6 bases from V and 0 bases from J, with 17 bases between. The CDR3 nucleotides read TGCAGTGCGCGACGGGACGGGTTCATGAACACTGAAGCTTTCTTT. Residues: CSARRDGFMNTEAFF.

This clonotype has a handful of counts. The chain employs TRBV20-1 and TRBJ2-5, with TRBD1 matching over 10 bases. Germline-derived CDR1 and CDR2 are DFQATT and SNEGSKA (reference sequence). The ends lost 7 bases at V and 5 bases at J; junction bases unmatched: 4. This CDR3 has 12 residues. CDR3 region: CSVGTGVETQYF. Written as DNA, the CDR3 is TGCAGTGTTGGGACAGGGGTGGAGACCCAGTACTTC.

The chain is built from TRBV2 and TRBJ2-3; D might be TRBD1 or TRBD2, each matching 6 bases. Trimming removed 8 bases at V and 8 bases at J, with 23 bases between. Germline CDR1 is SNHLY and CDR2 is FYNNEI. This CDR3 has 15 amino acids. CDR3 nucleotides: TGTGCCAGCCGGCAATTTAGCGGACAGACGGGTACGCAGTATTTT. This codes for CASRQFSGQTGTQYF. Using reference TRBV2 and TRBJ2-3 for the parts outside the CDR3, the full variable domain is EPEVTQTPSHQVTQMGQEVILRCVPISNHLYFYWYRQILGQKVEFLVSFYNNEISEKSEIFDDQFSVERPDGSNFTLKIRSTKLEDSAMYFCASRQFSGQTGTQYFGPGTRLTVL.

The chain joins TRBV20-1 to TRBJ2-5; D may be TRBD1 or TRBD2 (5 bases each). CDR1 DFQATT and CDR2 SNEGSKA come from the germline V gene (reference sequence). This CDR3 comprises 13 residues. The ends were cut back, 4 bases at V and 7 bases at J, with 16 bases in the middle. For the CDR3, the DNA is TGCAGTGCTACCTTCTCGGGGCGGGCGACCCAGTACTTC. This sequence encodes CSATFSGRATQYF.

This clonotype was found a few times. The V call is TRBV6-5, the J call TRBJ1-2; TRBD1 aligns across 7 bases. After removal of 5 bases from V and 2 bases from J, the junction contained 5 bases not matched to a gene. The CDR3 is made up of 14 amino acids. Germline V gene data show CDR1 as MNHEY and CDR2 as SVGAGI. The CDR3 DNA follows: TGTGCCAGCAGTAAGCCGACAGGGAACTATGGCTACACCTTC. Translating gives CASSKPTGNYGYTF.